This T cell receptor (beta chain) was found in a study of blood T cell repertoires in COVID-19. Study-level information: Acute and convalescent COVID-19 samples came from the United States, Italy and Spain.

Original processing notes: It was from reference gene primer amplification that nucleated cell counts were estimated. Generated by immunoSEQ multiplex PCR, the TCRdb table keeps only in-frame clones and is missing some. The V and J calls and the clone size are those of that table, but D and trimming were determined from the DNA. The repertoire consists of about 260,000 clones, with approximately 90% occurring once and the leading ten covering 3.7%. The CDR3 extends over 13 amino acids. Between the trimmed V and J ends, which lost 7 bases and 1 base, there was a span of 8 bases. Germline V gene sequence: CDR1 LNHDA, CDR2 SQIVND (reference sequence).

The gene calls are TRBV19 and TRBJ1-5, with a tentative D call TRBD1 (6 bases). Specimen: peripheral blood. The receptor was isolated from a woman aged 40-49 years with acute or convalescent COVID-19. CDR3 nucleotide sequence: TGTGCCAGTAATGGACAGAGCAATCAGCCCCAGCATTTT. It codes for CASNGQSNQPQHF. The full variable domain, its missing parts supplied by reference TRBV19 and TRBJ1-5, is DGGITQSPKYLFRKEGQNVTLSCEQNLNHDAMYWYRQDPGQGLRLIYYSQIVNDFQKGDIAEGYSVSREKKESFPLTVTSAQKNPTAFYLCASNGQSNQPQHFGDGTRLSIL.